One T cell receptor (beta chain) is described in this entry. V was pared by 1 base and J by 4 bases, with 23 bases between. CDR1 and CDR2 from the germline V gene are MGHRA and YSYEKL. The CDR3 totals 18 residues. The sample is drawn from a study of blood T cell repertoires in COVID-19. Study-level information: Samples came from the United States, Italy and Spain, spanning acute and convalescent COVID-19. PBMCs, B-cell-depleted T cells, or T cells were the source of the cDNA or gDNA that made up the material.

Per the study methods: Using reference gene primer amplification, nucleated cell counts were estimated. Sequencing used immunoSEQ multiplex PCR; TCRdb keeps in-frame clones, though not all of them. That table furnishes V, J and clone size, whereas the DNA furnished D and trimming. The data show about 46,000 clones, 80% to 90% seen once. The sample was peripheral blood. This TCR was recovered from a woman older than 75 with acute or convalescent COVID-19. This sequence joins TRBV4-1 and TRBJ2-7; a possible D gene is TRBD2 (5 bases). The CDR3 protein is CASSQGHRTPGSEYEQYF. The CDR3 DNA reads as TGCGCCAGCAGCCAAGGTCACCGGACTCCGGGAAGCGAGTACGAGCAGTACTTC.